This TCR beta chain was identified during a study of blood T cell repertoires in COVID-19. CDR3 length equals 12 residues. Trimming took 5 bases from V and 12 from J, leaving 14 bases between them. Sequenced by immunoSEQ multiplex PCR; TCRdb stores in-frame clones only, minus some. The table lists approximately 280,000 clones, approximately 85% of them singletons. Only one count was recorded for this clone. The source is a woman in her 70s with acute or convalescent COVID-19. Specimen: peripheral blood. V usage is TRBV12-3 or TRBV12-4 and J usage is TRBJ2-1; maybe TRBD2 (6 bases). The CDR3 here is CASSPRDGRQFF. For the CDR3, the DNA is TGTGCCAGCAGTCCCCGGGACGGGAGGCAGTTCTTC.